This TCR beta chain was profiled in a study of response to subunit inactivated influenza vaccine. Findings and caveats of the study: Authors suggested seasonal influenza vaccinations each recruit few new T cells.

TCRdb re-called the RT-PCR reads through MiXCR, storing one row per CDR3 protein. The sample yields approximately 530,000 distinct CDR3 sequences, 10% to 15% seen once. Comment on this clonotype: Its antigen is unknown.

This TCR derives from a man aged 50-60 years who received an inactivated influenza vaccine. Source: PBMCs from blood, taken roughly 47 days after vaccination.

The CDR3 nucleotides read TGTGCCAGCAGTACCATGACGGAGCAGTACTTC. It is translated as CASSTMTEQYF. The chain is built from TRBV6-2 or TRBV6-3 and TRBJ2-7; D not certain. Per germline, CDR1 MNHEY and CDR2 SVGEGT. Between the trimmed V and J ends, which lost 5 bases and 7 bases, there was a span of 9 bases. This CDR3 has 11 residues.